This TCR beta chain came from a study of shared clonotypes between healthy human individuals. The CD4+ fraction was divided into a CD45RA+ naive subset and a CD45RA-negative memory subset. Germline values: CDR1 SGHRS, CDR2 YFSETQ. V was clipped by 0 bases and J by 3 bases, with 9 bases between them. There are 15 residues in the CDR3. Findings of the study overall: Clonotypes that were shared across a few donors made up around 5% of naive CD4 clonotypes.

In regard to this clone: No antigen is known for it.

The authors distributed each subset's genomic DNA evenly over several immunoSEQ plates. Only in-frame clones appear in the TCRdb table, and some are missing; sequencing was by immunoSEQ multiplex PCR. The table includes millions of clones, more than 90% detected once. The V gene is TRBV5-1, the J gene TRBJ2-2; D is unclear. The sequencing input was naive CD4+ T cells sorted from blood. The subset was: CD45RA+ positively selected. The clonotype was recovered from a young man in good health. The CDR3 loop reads CASSLGLVDTGELFF. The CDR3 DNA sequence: TGCGCCAGCAGCTTGGGGCTGGTTGACACCGGGGAGCTGTTTTTT.